This T cell receptor (beta chain) was sequenced for a study of regulatory T cells in long-lasting Graves disease. Described time point: newly diagnosed GD, antithyroid drugs for less than 3 months. Making the TCR library involved RNA that had been extracted from PBMCs. With V trimmed by 4 bases and J by 2 bases, 5 bases remained unmatched. CDR1 and CDR2 from the germline V gene are MDHEN and SYDVKM. This CDR3 has 15 amino acids. Arm-PCR of CDR3 regions with iRepertoire HTBI primers generated TCR beta libraries. TCRdb redid the calling of the multiplex PCR reads with MiXCR, one entry per CDR3 protein. In the table there are roughly 350,000 distinct CDR3 sequences, 16% of which are singletons. The same specimen was also included in a second study, on T cells in Graves' hyperthyroidism and ophthalmopathy.

This chain joins TRBV28 and TRBJ2-3, with 8 bases lining up with TRBD1. This TCR derives from a man aged 40-50 years with Graves disease. The material sequenced was peripheral blood mononuclear cells (PBMCs), taken at new diagnosis, from a patient treated with antithyroid drugs. The CDR3, as DNA: TGTGCCAGCAGTTCCAGGGGGCGGCTCACAGATACGCAGTATTTT. Translated: CASSSRGRLTDTQYF.